This T cell receptor beta chain comes out of a study of blood T cell repertoires in COVID-19. For the study at large: The United States, Italy and Spain supplied acute and convalescent COVID-19 samples. Nucleic acid was either cDNA or gDNA, and it came from T cells, B-cell-depleted T cells, or PBMCs.

Original handling: Amplification of reference gene primers provided the estimated nucleated cell counts. Generated by immunoSEQ multiplex PCR, the TCRdb table keeps only in-frame clones and is missing some. The V and J calls and clone size are taken from that table; D and trimming were inferred from the DNA. The profile shows roughly 39,000 clones, 85% to 90% of them singletons. Sequencing was performed on peripheral blood. The source of this sequence is a man aged 30-40 years with active or convalescent COVID-19.

CDR3: CASSTGLAGGRGGELFF. CDR3 sequence (DNA): TGCGCCAGCAGCACGGGACTAGCGGGAGGAAGAGGCGGGGAGCTGTTTTTT. The chain employs TRBV5-1 and TRBJ2-2; TRBD2 matches 15 bases. J was trimmed by 7 bases and V by 4 bases; bases with no gene match: 8. The CDR3 is 17 amino acids. CDR1 is SGHRS and CDR2 is YFSETQ in the germline V gene.